A single sample is the source of the 26 T cell receptor beta chains below, sequenced in a study of tumor-infiltrating lymphocytes in primary liver carcinoma. Alongside blood RNA obtained from unsorted whole blood, germline DNA was also extracted. The investigators made TCR beta cDNA from around 530 ng total RNA, using a constant-region primer. Researchers made the TCR beta libraries by running three nested multiplex PCR rounds with slightly modified ARM-PCR. It was with TRBV1-TRBV30 forward primers and a C-beta reverse primer that the first two PCR rounds were run, at 10 cycles each. Each CDR3 protein gets one entry after TCRdb re-called the multiplex PCR reads with MiXCR. The data show fewer than 350,000 distinct CDR3 sequences, about 62% seen once. Sequences were obtained from peripheral blood. Receptor source: a man aged 40-50 years with primary liver carcinoma and hepatitis B virus infection.

This clonotype turned up a few times. A read error is possible here, since a much larger clone lies one base away. The V and J genes are TRBV4-2 and TRBJ2-3, with D tentatively TRBD1 or TRBD2 (6 bases each). CDR3 size: 17 residues. Trimming removed 0 bases from V and 0 bases from J, with 13 bases in between. Looked up from germline, CDR1 is LGHNA and CDR2 is YNFKEQ. CDR3 in amino acids: CASSQEWGATSTDTQYF. The CDR3 DNA follows: TGTGCCAGCAGCCAAGAATGGGGGGCAACTAGCACAGATACGCAGTATTTT.

Note on this clonotype: This CDR3 fails to terminate in the conserved phenylalanine or tryptophan, so it likely reflects a read error. The chain carries TRBV5-1 and TRBJ2-1; 7 bases match TRBD2. The V gene's germline CDR1 is SGHRS and CDR2 YFSETQ. This CDR3 is built from 16 residues. V lost 4 bases, J lost 9 bases, and 16 bases stayed unmatched. The CDR3 DNA sequence: TGCGCCAGCAGCCCATCGGGAGGCCAACATTCGGCTGAGCAGTTCTTA. It yields the protein CASSPSGGQHSAEQFL.

A remark on this clonotype: Being one base from a much bigger clone, this may be a read error. The chain couples TRBV4-3 to TRBJ2-7, with 10 bases identical to TRBD2. J gave up 5 bases and V 5 bases, and 24 bases lay outside the gene matches. The CDR3 contains 20 residues. CDR1 is LGHNA and CDR2 is YSLEER in the germline V gene. CDR3 bases: TGCGCCAGCAGCTACAACGCCGGGACTAGCGCTTTCCCTCTGGGCAACGAGCAGTACTTC. Protein product: CASSYNAGTSAFPLGNEQYF.

With respect to this clonotype: The junction departs from germline at one end; a sequencing error may be responsible. The rearrangement links TRBV4-2 to TRBJ2-2; D might be TRBD2 (5 bases). This CDR3 is 14 amino acids long. The germline gives CDR1 LGHNA, CDR2 YNFKEQ. Here the CDR3 DNA reads TGTGCCAGCAGCGTTTTGCAAGGAACCGGGGAGCTGTATTTT. Translating gives CASSVLQGTGELYF.

To note about this clonotype: It may be a read error: a sequence one base away is much more abundant. This chain joins TRBV6-1 and TRBJ2-6, with a weak D call TRBD1 (6 bases). The CDR3 runs 15 residues. Germline-derived CDR1 and CDR2 are MNHNS and SASEGT. With 8 bases removed from V and 3 bases from J, the gap between germline ends came to 14 bases. The CDR3 DNA is TGTGCCAGCGGGTCGGCAGGGGTTGGGGCCAACGTCCTGACTTTC. Protein product: CASGSAGVGANVLTF.

The chain is built from TRBV6-5 and TRBJ2-1; TRBD2 aligns across 8 bases. CDR1 and CDR2 (germline): MNHEY, SVGAGI. With V trimmed by 5 bases and J by 8 bases, 11 bases remained unmatched. The CDR3 runs to 15 residues. The CDR3 spells CASSPNGRAFYEQFF. The DNA of the CDR3 is TGTGCCAGCAGTCCGAACGGGAGGGCCTTCTATGAGCAGTTCTTC.

Remarks on this clonotype: One junction end disagrees with the germline gene, perhaps due to a read error. The chain links TRBV30 to TRBJ2-5; D uncertain. The CDR3 contains 11 residues. The germline V gene has CDR1 GTSNPN and CDR2 SVGIG (reference sequence). The CDR3, as DNA: TGTGCCTGGAGCGGGCAAGAGACCCAGCACTTC. Protein: CAWSGQETQHF.

The sample holds one count of this clonotype. Just one base apart from a much larger clone, this may be a read error. V is TRBV4-1 and J is TRBJ1-1; 9 nucleotides match TRBD1. This CDR3 comprises 17 residues. CDR1 is MGHRA, CDR2 YSYEKL, per germline. The CDR3 protein is CAGSQDRGGSPNTEAFF. The CDR3 DNA is TGCGCCGGCAGCCAAGACAGGGGGGGGTCACCGAACACTGAAGCTTTCTTT.

The rearrangement uses TRBV11-3 and TRBJ2-5, with TRBD2 identical over 12 bases. V lost 10 bases and J lost 2; bases outside the gene matches: 11. Germline assignment: CDR1 SGHNT and CDR2 YENEEA. This CDR3 has 16 amino acids. The CDR3 loop reads CANILEGTSGQETQYF. CDR3 coding DNA: TGTGCCAACATCTTAGAGGGGACTAGCGGGCAAGAGACCCAGTACTTC.

Concerning this clonotype itself: One junction end does not reproduce the germline sequence, and a read error may be involved. V and J are TRBV7-9 and TRBJ2-7; D could derive from TRBD1 or TRBD2 (6 bases each). Per germline, CDR1 SEHNR and CDR2 FQNEAQ (reference sequence). This CDR3 region has 13 residues. The CDR3 loop reads CASSLGGTYEHYF. CDR3 sequence (DNA): TGTGCCAGCAGCTTGGGGGGCACCTACGAGCATTACTTC.

The count of this clonotype is one. A read error may explain this, as a much larger clone is one base away. Since the CDR3 does not end with the conserved phenylalanine or tryptophan, this likely comes from a read error. The CDR3 DNA follows: TGCGCCAGCAGTGAGTCGGGGCTAGCCTGGGGTGAGCAGTTCATC. Its protein product is CASSESGLAWGEQFI. V usage is TRBV10-2 and J usage is TRBJ2-1; possibly TRBD1 or TRBD2 for D (5 bases each). Per germline, CDR1 WSHSY and CDR2 SAAADI. V dropped 0 bases and J dropped 9 bases, with 15 bases sitting between them. The CDR3 has 15 residues.

Concerning this clonotype: This may be a read error, as it is one base from a much larger clone. The chain links TRBV6-5 to TRBJ2-6; TRBD1 agrees at 10 bases. There are 16 residues in the CDR3. Per the germline V gene, CDR1 is MNHEY and CDR2 is SVGAGI. In nucleotides, the CDR3 is TGTGCCACTGGCGAGGGGACAGGGGAAGGGGCCAACGCCCTGACTTTC. As protein: CATGEGTGEGANALTF.

The gene calls are TRBV10-3 and TRBJ2-7; TRBD1 aligns across 12 bases. V shed 0 bases and J 6 bases; nucleotides not matched to a gene: 3. CDR1 and CDR2 (germline): ENHRY, SYGVKD. The CDR3 length is 15 residues. The CDR3 DNA follows: TGTGCCATCAGTGAGTCCGGGACAGGGGGCGGCGAGCAGTACTTC. Its translation is CAISESGTGGGEQYF.

The genes are TRBV9 and TRBJ1-4; TRBD1 might be the D (6 bases). Trimming cost V 1 base and J 8 bases, with 15 bases left between them. Germline CDR1 is SGDLS and CDR2 is YYNGEE. The CDR3 is 15 residues long. CDR3 amino acids: CASSVRDVQGEKLFF. The CDR3 DNA reads as TGTGCCAGCAGCGTAAGAGACGTACAGGGCGAAAAACTGTTTTTT.

Comment on this clonotype: A read error may be the cause here, since a much bigger clone is one base away. This chain links TRBV10-3 with TRBJ1-5; D possibly corresponds to TRBD1 (5 bases). The CDR3 loop spans 13 amino acids. Germline V CDR1 and CDR2: ENHRY, SYGVKD. Trimming pared 11 bases from V and 3 bases from J, leaving 14 bases between. The DNA for the CDR3 is TGTGCCCCAGGGAAACAGCTCAATCAGCCCCAGCATTTT. Protein product: CAPGKQLNQPQHF.

Points on this clonotype: Compared with germline, one end of the junction differs, possibly owing to a read error. J is TRBJ2-2 and V is TRBV11-2; the match to TRBD1 covers 9 bases. The CDR3 extends over 17 amino acids. CDR1 SGHAT and CDR2 FQNNGV come from the germline V gene. DNA for the CDR3: TGTGCCAGCAGCTTTGATCGGGACAGGGTCGGCACCGGGGAGCTGTTTTTC. It specifies CASSFDRDRVGTGELFF.

This clonotype has at least ten counts. The chain has TRBV12-3 or TRBV12-4 and TRBJ2-2; D gene uncertain. Trimming took 3 bases from V and 9 from J, leaving 11 bases between them. CDR3 size: 13 residues. CDR3: CASSFSGVRELFF. CDR3 nucleotides: TGTGCCAGCAGTTTTAGTGGGGTCCGGGAGCTGTTTTTT.

As to this clonotype: Here the CDR3 omits its conserved ending phenylalanine or tryptophan, so a read error is the likely source. V is TRBV11-1 and J is TRBJ2-3; possibly TRBD2 for D (6 bases). The CDR3 runs 16 residues. V lost 3 bases to trimming and J lost 4 bases, with 17 bases between them. Per germline, CDR1 SGHAT and CDR2 FQDESV (reference sequence). CDR3 sequence reads: CASSFLSGRRADTQYL. The CDR3 coding sequence is TGTGCCAGCAGCTTCCTTAGCGGAAGGAGGGCAGATACGCAGTATCTT.

In the case of this clonotype: A single base separates this from a much larger clone, so it may be a read error. The chain combines TRBV6-2 or TRBV6-3 with TRBJ2-7; 9 bases fit TRBD1. The CDR3 runs to 15 residues. Germline CDR1 reads MNHEY; CDR2 reads SVGEGT. V trimming: 9 bases; J trimming: 2 bases; junction bases outside the gene matches: 11. The CDR3 loop reads CASTGTGGYPYEQYF. CDR3 in DNA: TGTGCCAGTACCGGAACAGGGGGCTACCCCTACGAGCAGTACTTC.

In this sample, this clonotype turned up once. The junction differs from germline at one of its ends, possibly a read error. The chain carries TRBV28 and TRBJ2-1; no firm D call. This CDR3 spans 11 amino acids. CDR1 and CDR2 from the germline V gene are MDHEN and SYDVKM. CDR3 residues: CPSSLKVVQFF. The CDR3 DNA is TGTCCCAGCAGTTTAAAGGTGGTGCAGTTCTTC.

Note on this clonotype: At one of its ends the junction is not consistent with the germline gene, which may arise from a read error. The rearrangement links TRBV6-2 or TRBV6-3 to TRBJ2-2; 7 bases match TRBD2. The CDR3 covers 13 residues. The germline CDR1 and CDR2 sequences are MNHEY and SVGEGT. The CDR3 DNA reads as TGTGCCAGAAGCTGGACTAGAACCGGGGAACTGTTTTTT. Its protein is CARSWTRTGELFF.

This clonotype was seen once. V and J are TRBV2 and TRBJ2-3, with 8 bases lining up with TRBD2. The CDR3 length is 16 residues. V shed 9 bases, J shed 4 bases, and the junction held 15 bases outside the gene matches. CDR1 is SNHLY and CDR2 is FYNNEI in the germline V gene. This CDR3 reads CARRKSLSGSSDTQYF. The CDR3 bases are TGTGCCAGGCGGAAGAGTTTGAGCGGGAGTTCAGATACGCAGTATTTT.

Notes on this clonotype: At one end, the junction sequence differs from germline, possibly due to a read error. The V gene is TRBV11-1, the J gene TRBJ1-1; D is uncertain. From germline, CDR1 is SGHAT and CDR2 FQDESV (reference sequence). This CDR3 spans 15 amino acids. DNA of the CDR3: TGTGCCAGCAGCTTACGAGGCAGGATAAACACTGAAGCTTCCTTT. It encodes CASSLRGRINTEASF.

Comments on this clonotype: Given a much more abundant clone one base away, this may be a read error. The chain has TRBV4-3 and TRBJ1-1, with no clear D. This CDR3 spans 13 amino acids. In germline, CDR1 is LGHNA, CDR2 YSLEER. CDR3 in DNA: TGCGCCGGCAGCGAAGTGATGAACACTGAAGCTTTCTTT. Protein sequence: CAGSEVMNTEAFF.

This clonotype has ten or more counts. J is TRBJ2-1 and V is TRBV11-1; 7 positions match TRBD1. Germline V gene sequence: CDR1 SGHAT, CDR2 FQDESV (reference sequence). Germline trimming cut 5 bases from V and 7 bases from J; bases unmatched to any gene: 14. This CDR3 comprises 16 residues. As DNA, the CDR3 is TGTGCCAGCAGCCTTCTAGGGTCAGGGGGAGAAAATGAGCAGTTCTTC. Its protein is CASSLLGSGGENEQFF.

In the case of this clonotype: A much larger clone lies one base from this, so it may be a read error. This chain uses TRBV6-1 with TRBJ2-2; 8 nucleotides agree with TRBD1. The CDR3 has 14 residues. Germline V gene data show CDR1 as MNHNS and CDR2 as SASEGT. V gave up 6 bases and J gave up 5 bases; unmatched junction bases: 5. CDR3 sequence reads: CASREYRGTGELFF. The CDR3 DNA follows: TGTGCCAGCAGGGAATACAGGGGGACCGGGGAGCTGTTTTTT.